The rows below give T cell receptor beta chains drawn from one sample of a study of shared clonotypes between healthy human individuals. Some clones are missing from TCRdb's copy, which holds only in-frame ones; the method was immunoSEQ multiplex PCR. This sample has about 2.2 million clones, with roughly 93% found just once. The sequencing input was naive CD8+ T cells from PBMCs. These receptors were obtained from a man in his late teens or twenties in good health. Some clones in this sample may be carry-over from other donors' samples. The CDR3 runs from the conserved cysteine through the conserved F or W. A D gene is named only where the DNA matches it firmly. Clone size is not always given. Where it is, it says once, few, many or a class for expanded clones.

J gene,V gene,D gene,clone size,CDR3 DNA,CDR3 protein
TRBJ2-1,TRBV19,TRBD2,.,TGTGCCAGTAAAACGGGAGGACCCTACAATGAGCAGTTCTTC,CASKTGGPYNEQFF
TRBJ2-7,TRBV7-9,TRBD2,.,TGTGCCAGCAGTGGCCTAGCGGGAGTATTCTACGAGCAGTACTTC,CASSGLAGVFYEQYF
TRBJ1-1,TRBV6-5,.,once,TGTGCCAGCACCTCCGGGGCGGTGAACACTGAAGCTTTCTTT,CASTSGAVNTEAFF
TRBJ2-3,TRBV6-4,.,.,TGTGCCAGCAGTGACTCTGCCCGAGATACGCAGTATTTT,CASSDSARDTQYF
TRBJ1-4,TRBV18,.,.,TGTGCCAGCTCACTTGTATCCGGACGTGATGAAAAACTGTTTTTT,CASSLVSGRDEKLFF
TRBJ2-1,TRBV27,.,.,TGTGCCAGCGGAGAGGGGAATCAGTTCTTC,CASGEGNQFF
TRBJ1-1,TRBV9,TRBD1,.,TGTGCCAGCGCCCCCCAGGGGGCGGTTGAAGCTTTCTTT,CASAPQGAVEAFF
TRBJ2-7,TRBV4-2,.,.,TGTGCCAGCAGCCAAGAGACGGCTAGCTCCTACGAGCAGTACTTC,CASSQETASSYEQYF
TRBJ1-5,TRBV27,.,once,TGTGCCAGCAGTTTATCGGTGTCGGGGGGACTCAATCAGCCCCAGCATTTT,CASSLSVSGGLNQPQHF
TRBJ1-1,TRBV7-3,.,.,TGTGCCAGCAGCCCACGTGGGTCCACTGAAGCTTTCTTT,CASSPRGSTEAFF
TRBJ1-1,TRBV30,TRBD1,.,TGTGCCTGGATGTTCAGGGGGCCGAACACTGAAGCTTTCTTT,CAWMFRGPNTEAFF
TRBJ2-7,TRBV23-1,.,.,TGCGCCAGCAGTCAAGGGGGGTTTACCTACGAGCAGTACTTC,CASSQGGFTYEQYF
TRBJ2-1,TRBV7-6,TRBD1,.,TGTGCCAGCAGACCGCCGGACAGGAGCGACAATGAGCAGTTCTTC,CASRPPDRSDNEQFF
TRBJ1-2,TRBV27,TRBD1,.,TGTGCCAGCAGCCCTTGGGGACAGGGTGGCTATGGCTACACCTTC,CASSPWGQGGYGYTF
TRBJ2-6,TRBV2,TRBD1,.,TGTGCCAGCAGTCTACCGACAGGGGGCGCTGGGGCCAACGTCCTGACTTTC,CASSLPTGGAGANVLTF
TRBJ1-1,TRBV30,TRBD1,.,TGTGCCTGGAGTCAGACAGGGCCAGACGCTGAAGCTTTCTTT,CAWSQTGPDAEAFF
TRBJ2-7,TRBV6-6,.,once,TGTGCCAGCAGTTACTCGGGCAGCTCAAGCTACGAGCAGTACTTC,CASSYSGSSSYEQYF
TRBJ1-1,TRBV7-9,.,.,TGTGCCAGCAGCTTACTAAGCCTCGGGGGCGGTTCGAACACTAAAGCTTTCTTT,CASSLLSLGGGSNTKAFF
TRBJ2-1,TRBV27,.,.,TGTGCCAGCAGTTTAACCTGGGTGGGCTCCTCCTACAATGAGCAGTTCTTC,CASSLTWVGSSYNEQFF
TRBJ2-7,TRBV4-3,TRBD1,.,TGCGCCAGCAGCTATCGGACAGGGGGCGGCGAGCAGTACTTC,CASSYRTGGGEQYF
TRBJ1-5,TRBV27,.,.,TGTGCCAGCAGTCCAACCCTCAATCAGCCCCAGCATTTT,CASSPTLNQPQHF
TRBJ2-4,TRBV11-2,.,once,TGTGCCAGCAGCCCTGGGGGATTCCCGGGGAACATTCAGTACTTC,CASSPGGFPGNIQYF
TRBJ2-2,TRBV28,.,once,TGTGCCAGCAGTCATCGACTAGATGGGACCGGGGAGCTGTTTTTT,CASSHRLDGTGELFF
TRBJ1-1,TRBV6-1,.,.,TGTGCCAGCAGTGATCTACAGGGACCTGAAGCTTTCTTT,CASSDLQGPEAFF
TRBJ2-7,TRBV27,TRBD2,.,TGTGCCAGCAGTTCTCGACTAGCGGGAGACACGAGGGAGCAGTACTTC,CASSSRLAGDTREQYF
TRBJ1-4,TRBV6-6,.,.,TGTGCCAGCAGTTACGGGAGGAATCGAGATGAAAAACTGTTTTTT,CASSYGRNRDEKLFF
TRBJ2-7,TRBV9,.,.,TGTGCCAGCAGCGCAGCCTTTCCTCCGTACGAGCAGTACTTC,CASSAAFPPYEQYF
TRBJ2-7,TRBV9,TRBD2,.,TGTGCCAGCACCTTGGGCCTAGACCAGGCGGGAGGGCAGTACTTC,CASTLGLDQAGGQYF
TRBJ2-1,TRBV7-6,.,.,TGTGCCAGCAGCGGTCTGGCGGTAGCGAGCAATGAGCAGTTCTTC,CASSGLAVASNEQFF
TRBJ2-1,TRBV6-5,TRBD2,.,TGTGCCAGCAGTCCCGGACTAGCTTCCAATGAGCAGTTCTTC,CASSPGLASNEQFF
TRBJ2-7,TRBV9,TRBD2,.,TGTGCCAGCAGCCCTACGGTAAGCGGGAGCTCCTACGAGCAGTACTTC,CASSPTVSGSSYEQYF
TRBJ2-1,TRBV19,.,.,TGTGCCAGTAGTATTTTTACCCCCGGGAGATCGGGCAATGAGCAGTTCTTC,CASSIFTPGRSGNEQFF
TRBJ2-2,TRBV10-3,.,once,TGTGCCATCAGTGAGCCCCAACAGGTCTCAGGGGTAAGCGACACCGGGGAGCTGTTTTTT,CAISEPQQVSGVSDTGELFF
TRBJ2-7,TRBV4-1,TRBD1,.,TGCGCCAGCAGCCAAGATGGGACAGGGGTTCGGGAGCAGTACTTC,CASSQDGTGVREQYF
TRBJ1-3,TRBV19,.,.,TGTGCCAGCCAACTGGGACAAACCAACACCATATATTTT,CASQLGQTNTIYF
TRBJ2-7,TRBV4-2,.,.,TGTGCCAGCAGCCAAGCACACCGAGGGGGGGACTCCTACGAGCAGTACTTC,CASSQAHRGGDSYEQYF
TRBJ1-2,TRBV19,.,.,TGTGCCAGTATGGGAGGGGCCGGGGGCTACACCTTC,CASMGGAGGYTF
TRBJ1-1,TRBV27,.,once,TGTGCCAGCAGTGGGGGGCCGACTGAAGCTTTCTTT,CASSGGPTEAFF
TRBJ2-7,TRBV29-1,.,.,TGCAGCGTTGACAGGGGTTACGAGCAGTACTTC,CSVDRGYEQYF
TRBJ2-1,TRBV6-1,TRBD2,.,TGTGCCAGCAGTGGGGACCACGGGGGGGCGGGACCCACATATGAGCAGTTCTTC,CASSGDHGGAGPTYEQFF
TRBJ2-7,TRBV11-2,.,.,TGTGCCAGCAGCTTTCTGATCTACGAGCAGTACTTC,CASSFLIYEQYF